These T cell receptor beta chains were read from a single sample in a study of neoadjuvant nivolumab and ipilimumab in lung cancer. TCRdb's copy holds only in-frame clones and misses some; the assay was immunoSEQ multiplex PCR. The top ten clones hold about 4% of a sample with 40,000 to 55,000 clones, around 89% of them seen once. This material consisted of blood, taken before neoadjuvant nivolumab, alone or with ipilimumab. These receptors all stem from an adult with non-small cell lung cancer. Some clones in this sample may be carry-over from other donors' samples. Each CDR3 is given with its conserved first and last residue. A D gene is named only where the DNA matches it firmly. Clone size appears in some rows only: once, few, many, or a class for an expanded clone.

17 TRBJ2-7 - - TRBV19 TGTGCCAGTACCTCCCCGAGAGGAATCACGGCGAGCTACGAGCAGTACTTC CASTSPRGITASYEQYF
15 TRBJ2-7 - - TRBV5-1 TGCGCCAGCAGCTTGGGGCCCTCGGGTATCTACGAGCAGTACTTC CASSLGPSGIYEQYF
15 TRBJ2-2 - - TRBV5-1 TGCGCCAGCAGCTTCACCGGGACACCGGCCGGGGAGCTGTTTTTT CASSFTGTPAGELFF
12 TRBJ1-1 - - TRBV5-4 TGTGCCAGCAGCCGGGACGGGTTTGAAGCTTTCTTT CASSRDGFEAFF
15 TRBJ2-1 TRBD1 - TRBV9 TGTGCCAGCAGCGCCCGGACAGGGAACTACAATGAGCAGTTCTTC CASSARTGNYNEQFF
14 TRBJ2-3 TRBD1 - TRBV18 TGTGCCAGCTCACAAGGACAGGGCACAGATACGCAGTATTTT CASSQGQGTDTQYF
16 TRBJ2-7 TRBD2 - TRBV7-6 TGTGCCAGCAGCACAGAGCCCGGGACTAGTACATCCGAGCAGTACTTC CASSTEPGTSTSEQYF
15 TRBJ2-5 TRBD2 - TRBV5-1 TGCGCCAGCAGCCCACCCGGGGGGGCCCAAGAGACCCAGTACTTC CASSPPGGAQETQYF
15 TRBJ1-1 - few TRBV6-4 TGTGCCAGCAGTCGAAGGCCGGGGCCAGGGGCTGAAGCTTTCTTT CASSRRPGPGAEAFF
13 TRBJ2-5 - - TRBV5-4 TGTGCCAGCAGCTCCGGAGGGGGAGAGACCCAGTACTTC CASSSGGGETQYF
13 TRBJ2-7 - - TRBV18 TGTGCCAGCTCACGTGGGGCGTCCTACGAGCAGTACTTC CASSRGASYEQYF
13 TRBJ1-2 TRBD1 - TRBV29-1 TGCAGCGTCCGAGGACAGGGAGACTATGGCTACACCTTC CSVRGQGDYGYTF
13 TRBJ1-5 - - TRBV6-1 TGTGCCAGCAGTGAAAGGAAAAATCAGCCCCAGCATTTT CASSERKNQPQHF
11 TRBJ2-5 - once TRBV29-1 TGCAGCGTTGAAATACTTGCCGACCAGTACTTC CSVEILADQYF
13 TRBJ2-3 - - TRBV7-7 TGTGCTAGCAGCTTAGCCTACACAGATACGCAGTATTTT CASSLAYTDTQYF
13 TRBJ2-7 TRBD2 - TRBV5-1 TGCGCCAGCAGCTTGGCCGCGGGGGGCGAGCAGTACTTC CASSLAAGGEQYF
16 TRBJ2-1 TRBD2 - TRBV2 TGTGCCAGCAGCGAGATAGGACCGGGACTATACAATGAGCAGTTCTTC CASSEIGPGLYNEQFF
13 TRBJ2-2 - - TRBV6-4 TGTGCCAGCAGTGGCCAGGGTGCCGGGGAGCTGTTTTTT CASSGQGAGELFF
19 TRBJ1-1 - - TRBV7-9 TGTGCCAGCAGCTTAGGGAACCGACAGCACAACCTCATGAACACTGAAGCTTTCTTT CASSLGNRQHNLMNTEAFF
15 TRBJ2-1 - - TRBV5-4 TGTGCCAGCAGCTTGGGGGAGAGCTCCTACAATGAGCAGTTCTTC CASSLGESSYNEQFF
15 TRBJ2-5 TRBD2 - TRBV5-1 TGCGCCAGCAGCTTGGGACTAGCGGGACAAGAGACCCAGTACTTC CASSLGLAGQETQYF
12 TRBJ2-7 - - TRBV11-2 TGTGCCAGCAGCTTGATGACAGGTCGCCGGTACTTC CASSLMTGRRYF
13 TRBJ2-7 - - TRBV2 TGTGCCAGCAATCGGGAGAGCTACTACGAGCAGTACTTC CASNRESYYEQYF
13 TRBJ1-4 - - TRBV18 TGTGCCAGCTCACCGACAACTAATGAAAAACTGTTTTTT CASSPTTNEKLFF